These 31 T cell receptor beta chains were all obtained from the same sample, sequenced in a study of technical replicates of blood from four donors (dated by TCRdb to the late 2010s). To prepare the library, the immunoSEQ multiplex PCR assay was applied. TCRdb took over this immuneACCESS table, retaining in-frame rearrangements with V and J assigned. Such tables are incomplete; in checked studies, under half of the missing clones stem from an unresolved V gene, and the remainder is unexplained. The sample table contains around 70,000 clones; only one count was recorded for 85% to 95% of them. The ten top clones hold roughly 0.37% of the sample. Sequenced input: T cells isolated from PBMCs. These receptors all come from a human donor in good health.

The V call is TRBV5-4, the J call TRBJ2-7, with 9 bases matching TRBD1. Germline V lookup: CDR1 SGHNT, CDR2 YYREEE (reference sequence). This CDR3 region has 15 residues. Trimming at V came to 4 bases and at J to 2 bases, leaving 7 bases not matched to a gene. The CDR3 nucleotides are TGTGCCAGCAGCATGACCGGGACAGGGCCCTACGAGCAGTACTTC. Its translation is CASSMTGTGPYEQYF. Filled out from reference TRBV5-4 and TRBJ2-7, the complete variable domain reads ETGVTQSPTHLIKTRGQQVTLRCSSQSGHNTVSWYQQALGQGPQFIFQYYREEENGRGNFPPRFSGLQFPNYSSELNVNALELDDSALYLCASSMTGTGPYEQYFGPGTRLTVT.

The chain combines TRBV25-1 with TRBJ2-1; D is possibly TRBD1 (7 bases). The CDR3 covers 16 residues. Between the trimmed V and J ends, which lost 3 bases and 0 bases, there was a span of 12 bases. The germline V gene encodes CDR1 MGHDK and CDR2 SYGVNS. The CDR3 loop reads CASSEFQGGSYNEQFF. The CDR3 coding sequence is TGTGCCAGCAGTGAGTTTCAGGGGGGCTCCTACAATGAGCAGTTCTTC.

This chain uses TRBV5-1 with TRBJ1-2, with 9 bases aligning to TRBD1. The V segment lost 5 bases and the J segment 4 bases; nucleotides outside the gene matches: 6. From germline, CDR1 is SGHRS and CDR2 YFSETQ. This CDR3 region has 14 residues. As DNA, the CDR3 is TGCGCCAGCAGACGGGACAGGGAGGGCTATGGCTACACCTTC. Its translation is CASRRDREGYGYTF.

The chain is built from TRBV4-3 and TRBJ1-5, with D possibly TRBD1 on 6 matching bases. This CDR3 spans 15 amino acids. Trimming left V 4 bases short and J 0 bases short, with 10 bases between. Per the germline V gene, CDR1 is LGHNA and CDR2 is YSLEER. This CDR3 is CASSRTAFSNQPQHF. CDR3 in DNA: TGCGCCAGCAGCCGGACAGCTTTTAGCAATCAGCCCCAGCATTTT.

This clone was seen only a few times. The chain uses TRBV13 and TRBJ2-7; unclear D gene. The CDR3 totals 13 residues. Germline V CDR1 and CDR2: PRHDT, FYEKMQ (reference sequence). V was trimmed by 2 bases and J by 3 bases, leaving 8 bases between them. The CDR3 protein is CASSLTYDYEQYF. The CDR3 region has the DNA TGTGCCAGCAGCTTAACCTACGACTACGAGCAGTACTTC.

In DNA form, the CDR3 reads TGTGCCACCAGCCCCAGGGGACAGACGTTTTGGGGAAACACCATATATTTT. Translated, it gives CATSPRGQTFWGNTIYF. The chain is built from TRBV15 and TRBJ1-3; 7 bases line up with TRBD1. Germline assignment: CDR1 LNHNV and CDR2 YYDKDF (reference sequence). This CDR3 comprises 17 residues. V lost 5 bases and J lost 4; bases outside the gene matches: 14.

The V call is TRBV2, the J call TRBJ1-3, with D hard to call. The CDR3 covers 12 residues. Trimming took 6 bases from V and 4 from J, leaving 7 bases between them. Germline V CDR1 and CDR2: SNHLY, FYNNEI. The CDR3 region has the DNA TGTGCCAGCAGAGCTACCGGAAACACCATATATTTT. Its protein is CASRATGNTIYF.

The chain has TRBV19 and TRBJ1-2; 8 bases map to TRBD1. Germline V gene lookup returns CDR1 LNHDA and CDR2 SQIVND (reference sequence). This CDR3 comprises 16 residues. With 7 bases clipped from V and 5 bases from J, the junction kept 15 bases outside the gene matches. CDR3 sequence: CASNPARTGPAYGYTF. CDR3 DNA sequence: TGTGCCAGTAATCCCGCGCGGACAGGGCCTGCATATGGCTACACCTTC.

In DNA form, the CDR3 reads TGTGCCAGCAGTTACTCGAGAAAGGAGTTAGGTGGCTACACCTTC. It specifies CASSYSRKELGGYTF. The V and J genes are TRBV6-5 and TRBJ1-2, with no clear D. Looked up from germline, CDR1 is MNHEY and CDR2 is SVGAGI. The CDR3 spans 15 residues. The V end was cut by 0 bases, the J end by 7 bases, with 15 bases between.

This clone has only one observation. This chain connects TRBV5-4 to TRBJ2-3; TRBD2 is a possible D gene (6 bases). The CDR3 loop spans 16 amino acids. Germline V gene lookup returns CDR1 SGHNT and CDR2 YYREEE (reference sequence). Trimming shortened V by 0 bases and J by 0 bases, and 11 bases separated the two germline ends. The CDR3, as DNA: TGTGCCAGCAGCTTGGAAGGCGGGATCAGCACAGATACGCAGTATTTT. Translation gives CASSLEGGISTDTQYF.

The chain employs TRBV28 and TRBJ2-1, with 8 bases lining up with TRBD2. J was trimmed by 2 bases and V by 3 bases; bases with no gene match: 6. The CDR3 spans 16 residues. CDR1 is MDHEN and CDR2 is SYDVKM in the germline V gene. Here the CDR3 DNA reads TGTGCCAGCAGTTTCACTAGCGGTCTAACCTACAATGAGCAGTTCTTC. Translated, it gives CASSFTSGLTYNEQFF. Drawing the rest from reference TRBV28 and TRBJ2-1, the complete variable domain is DVKVTQSSRYLVKRTGEKVFLECVQDMDHENMFWYRQDPGLGLRLIYFSYDVKMKEKGDIPEGYSVSREKKERFSLILESASTNQTSMYLCASSFTSGLTYNEQFFGPGTRLTVL.

In its sample, this clone was seen once. V is TRBV7-8 and J is TRBJ2-7, with TRBD2 matching 13 bases. There are 15 residues in the CDR3. V trimming: 5 bases; J trimming: 5 bases; junction bases outside the gene matches: 6. Germline-derived CDR1 and CDR2 are SGHVS and FQNEAQ. The CDR3 reads CASSTLTSGRDEQYF. CDR3 nucleotides: TGTGCCAGCAGCACACTTACTAGCGGGAGGGACGAGCAGTACTTC.

This sequence joins TRBV19 and TRBJ2-1, with 8 bases lining up with TRBD2. V gave up 7 bases and J gave up 6 bases; unmatched junction bases: 5. Germline loops: CDR1 LNHDA, CDR2 SQIVND (reference sequence). The CDR3 extends over 13 amino acids. CDR3 sequence reads: CASKPSGSNEQFF. The DNA of the CDR3 is TGTGCCAGTAAGCCTAGCGGGTCCAATGAGCAGTTCTTC. Full variable domain (outside the CDR3, taken from reference TRBV19 and TRBJ2-1): DGGITQSPKYLFRKEGQNVTLSCEQNLNHDAMYWYRQDPGQGLRLIYYSQIVNDFQKGDIAEGYSVSREKKESFPLTVTSAQKNPTAFYLCASKPSGSNEQFFGPGTRLTVL.

The rearrangement links TRBV5-1 to TRBJ2-2; 11 nucleotides align to TRBD2. The CDR3 runs 16 residues. J gave up 4 bases and V 4 bases, and 6 bases lay outside the gene matches. CDR1 SGHRS and CDR2 YFSETQ come from the germline V gene. The CDR3: CASSLRLAGTTGELFF. The DNA for the CDR3 is TGCGCCAGCAGCCTCCGACTAGCGGGAACCACCGGGGAGCTGTTTTTT. Full variable domain (missing parts from reference TRBV5-1 and TRBJ2-2): KAGVTQTPRYLIKTRGQQVTLSCSPISGHRSVSWYQQTPGQGLQFLFEYFSETQRNKGNFPGRFSGRQFSNSRSEMNVSTLELGDSALYLCASSLRLAGTTGELFFGEGSRLTVL.

The table lists this clone with a count of one. The DNA for the CDR3 is TGTGCCAGCAGTGAACAGGCCCCTAATAATGAAAAACTGTTTTTT. This codes for CASSEQAPNNEKLFF. V and J are TRBV2 and TRBJ1-4, with no clear D. This CDR3 contains 15 residues. From germline, CDR1 is SNHLY and CDR2 FYNNEI. V dropped 2 bases and J dropped 4 bases, with 11 bases sitting between them.

This chain uses TRBV6-5 with TRBJ2-1, with 7 bases lining up with TRBD2. Germline loops: CDR1 MNHEY, CDR2 SVGAGI. J lost 0 bases, V lost 7 bases, and 6 bases had no gene match. The CDR3 runs 15 residues. The CDR3 nucleotides read TGTGCCAGCAACGCGGGACTAACCTCCTACAATGAGCAGTTCTTC. Translating it yields CASNAGLTSYNEQFF.

The CDR3 loop is CASGLYFAGGTQETQYF. The CDR3 DNA sequence: TGTGCTAGTGGTTTGTACTTTGCGGGAGGTACCCAAGAGACCCAGTACTTC. The rearrangement links TRBV12-5 to TRBJ2-5; TRBD2 matches 8 bases. Looked up from germline, CDR1 is LGHNT and CDR2 is FRNRAP. The CDR3 runs 17 residues. V shed 2 bases and J 1 base; nucleotides not matched to a gene: 9.

The rearrangement links TRBV19 to TRBJ2-5; 8 positions match TRBD1. CDR3 length: 13 amino acids. With 8 bases clipped from V and 3 bases from J, the junction kept 5 bases outside the gene matches. CDR1 and CDR2 (germline): LNHDA, SQIVND (reference sequence). CDR3 nucleotide sequence: TGTGCCAGTGGACAGGGAGCAAAAGAGACCCAGTACTTC. Translated, it gives CASGQGAKETQYF.

CDR3 nucleotide sequence: TGCGCCAGCAGCTTGGCGAGGGAGACCCCCTACGAGCAGTACTTC. This codes for CASSLARETPYEQYF. The gene calls are TRBV5-1 and TRBJ2-7; the D gene is possibly TRBD2 (5 bases). The V gene's germline CDR1 is SGHRS and CDR2 YFSETQ. Trimming pared 0 bases from V and 2 bases from J, leaving 12 bases between. This CDR3 region has 15 residues.

The chain couples TRBV7-9 to TRBJ2-2, with D possibly being TRBD1 (5 bases). V was clipped by 11 bases and J by 1 base, with 23 bases between them. The CDR3 has 17 amino acids. Germline-derived CDR1 and CDR2 are SEHNR and FQNEAQ (reference sequence). The CDR3 protein is CAVDRPNRLLNTGELFF. The CDR3 nucleotides are TGTGCCGTAGACCGTCCAAACAGGTTACTGAACACCGGGGAGCTGTTTTTT.

This CDR3 reads CASSQPGTSGNYEQFF. The CDR3 coding sequence is TGCGCCAGCAGCCAGCCCGGGACTAGCGGGAATTATGAGCAGTTCTTC. The rearrangement joins TRBV4-3 to TRBJ2-1, with 13 bases that match TRBD2. This CDR3 comprises 16 residues. V lost 3 bases, J lost 8 bases, and 7 bases stayed unmatched. Germline V gene sequence: CDR1 LGHNA, CDR2 YSLEER.

The gene calls are TRBV11-2 and TRBJ2-7; 13 bases line up with TRBD2. V shed 5 bases, J shed 2 bases, and the junction held 3 bases outside the gene matches. Germline V gene sequence: CDR1 SGHAT, CDR2 FQNNGV. The CDR3 covers 15 residues. Here the CDR3 reads CASSLLAGGPYEQYF. CDR3 coding DNA: TGTGCCAGCAGCCTACTAGCGGGAGGGCCCTACGAGCAGTACTTC. Filled out from reference TRBV11-2 and TRBJ2-7, the complete variable domain reads EAGVAQSPRYKIIEKRQSVAFWCNPISGHATLYWYQQILGQGPKLLIQFQNNGVVDDSQLPKDRFSAERLKGVDSTLKIQPAKLEDSAVYLCASSLLAGGPYEQYFGPGTRLTVT.

A single count supports this clone. The chain joins TRBV14 to TRBJ2-7; a possible D gene is TRBD1 (7 bases). V shed 2 bases and J shed 4 bases, with 12 bases lying between them. CDR1 and CDR2 (germline): SGHDN, FVKESK. The length of the CDR3 is 14 residues. The chain's CDR3 is CASSQTQGGYEQYF. CDR3 bases: TGTGCCAGCAGCCAAACCCAGGGGGGATACGAGCAGTACTTC. Supplemented by reference TRBV14 and TRBJ2-7, the full variable domain reads EAGVTQFPSHSVIEKGQTVTLRCDPISGHDNLYWYRRVMGKEIKFLLHFVKESKQDESGMPNNRFLAERTGGTYSTLKVQPAELEDSGVYFCASSQTQGGYEQYFGPGTRLTVT.

This chain joins TRBV6-6 and TRBJ2-1, with D perhaps TRBD2 (6 bases). Per the germline V gene, CDR1 is MNHNY and CDR2 is SVGAGI (reference sequence). V was clipped by 5 bases and J by 4 bases, with 12 bases between them. The CDR3 length is 14 residues. DNA of the CDR3: TGTGCCAGCAGTATTACGGGACTGTACAATGAGCAGTTCTTC. It specifies CASSITGLYNEQFF.

This chain connects TRBV5-4 to TRBJ2-1, with 11 bases lining up with TRBD2. Germline-derived CDR1 and CDR2 are SGHNT and YYREEE (reference sequence). The J segment lost 6 bases and the V segment lost 0 bases, leaving 2 bases of the junction unmatched. The CDR3 runs 15 residues. The CDR3 sequence: CASSLGGTSGNEQFF. DNA for the CDR3: TGTGCCAGCAGCTTGGGGGGGACTAGCGGCAATGAGCAGTTCTTC.

The V gene is TRBV7-2, the J gene TRBJ1-3; unclear D gene. CDR1 and CDR2 (germline): SGHTA, FQGNSA. The germline V and J ends were trimmed by 3 bases and 0 bases, with 15 bases remaining between them. CDR3 length: 17 amino acids. The CDR3 region is CASSFYLVRNSGNTIYF. In DNA, the CDR3 is TGTGCCAGCAGCTTCTATTTAGTCAGGAACTCTGGAAACACCATATATTTT.

This clone has just one count. The chain joins TRBV10-3 to TRBJ2-3; 11 bases fit TRBD2. Trimming at V came to 6 bases and at J to 1 base, leaving 3 bases not matched to a gene. This CDR3 has 15 residues. Germline CDR1 reads ENHRY; CDR2 reads SYGVKD. CDR3 sequence (DNA): TGTGCCATCAGAGAGGGACTAGCGGGCACAGATACGCAGTATTTT. Its translation is CAIREGLAGTDTQYF.

This clone was seen a handful of times. This chain uses TRBV5-4 with TRBJ2-7, with 7 bases matching TRBD2. The CDR3 has 15 residues. CDR1 SGHNT and CDR2 YYREEE come from the germline V gene (reference sequence). J lost 5 bases, V lost 5 bases, and 13 bases had no gene match. The CDR3: CASRGWGGRMDEQYF. CDR3 bases: TGTGCCAGCAGAGGGTGGGGCGGGAGAATGGACGAGCAGTACTTC.

V and J are TRBV9 and TRBJ2-7, with D perhaps TRBD2 (6 bases). The germline V gene has CDR1 SGDLS and CDR2 YYNGEE. The CDR3 contains 15 residues. V dropped 0 bases and J dropped 2 bases, with 12 bases sitting between them. CDR3: CASSVGVAATYEQYF. DNA of the CDR3: TGTGCCAGCAGCGTAGGGGTAGCGGCTACCTACGAGCAGTACTTC.

V usage is TRBV7-3 and J usage is TRBJ1-2, with D possibly TRBD1 on 5 matching bases. This CDR3 is 15 amino acids long. The germline V gene has CDR1 SGHTA and CDR2 FQGTGA. Trimming pared 5 bases from V and 6 bases from J, leaving 19 bases between. Here the CDR3 reads CASSPYRGELDGYTF. The CDR3, as DNA: TGTGCCAGCAGCCCCTATCGGGGGGAATTGGATGGCTACACCTTC.

The chain recombines TRBV30 with TRBJ1-1; D uncertain. V dropped 0 bases and J dropped 1 base, with 6 bases sitting between them. This CDR3 contains 13 residues. CDR1 is GTSNPN, CDR2 SVGIG, per germline (reference sequence). CDR3 sequence reads: CAWSVGGNTEAFF. In nucleotides, the CDR3 is TGTGCCTGGAGTGTTGGAGGGAACACTGAAGCTTTCTTT.